A selection of T cell receptor beta chains follows, all from one sample in a study of T cell responses to AZD1222 COVID-19 vaccine. Clones were sequenced by immunoSEQ multiplex PCR, and TCRdb holds only the in-frame ones, with some missing. The top ten clones hold roughly 4% of a sample with approximately 150,000 clones, approximately 87% of them seen once. Sample: peripheral blood, taken 28 days after the second AZD1222 dose. The receptors were sampled from an adult who received the AZD1222 COVID-19 vaccine. Each CDR3 is given with its conserved first and last residue. Fields, in order: J gene, V gene, D gene, clone size, CDR3 protein, CDR3 DNA. D genes are given only for firm matches. Size values are once, few and many counts, or a class for expanded clones, and some rows have none.

>TRBJ1-2|TRBV30|.|.
CACSPRLTSYGYTF
TGTGCCTGTTCCCCCCGACTGACCAGCTATGGCTACACCTTC
>TRBJ1-1|TRBV24-1|.|.
CATGENTEAFF
TGTGCCACCGGGGAAAACACTGAAGCTTTCTTT
>TRBJ2-3|TRBV7-2|TRBD1|.
CASSEDRGRTDTQYF
TGTGCCAGCAGCGAAGACAGGGGGCGCACAGATACGCAGTATTTT
>TRBJ1-4|TRBV5-1|.|.
CASSLGGTNEKLFF
TGCGCCAGCAGCTTGGGGGGGACTAATGAAAAACTGTTTTTT
>TRBJ1-3|TRBV7-2|.|.
CASSTNMDSGNTIYF
TGTGCCAGCAGCACGAACATGGACTCTGGAAACACCATATATTTT
>TRBJ1-1|TRBV5-1|.|.
CASRTGPSNTEAFF
TGCGCCAGCAGAACCGGACCGTCGAACACTGAAGCTTTCTTT
>TRBJ1-1|TRBV5-1|.|.
CASSLGQAGGAFF
TGCGCCAGCAGCTTGGGGCAGGCTGGCGGAGCTTTCTTT
>TRBJ1-2|TRBV6-2/TRBV6-3|.|.
CASSRRIGGGYTF
TGTGCCAGCAGCCGACGAATCGGGGGTGGCTACACCTTC
>TRBJ1-4|TRBV7-8|TRBD1|.
CASSFTGTANEKLFF
TGTGCCAGCAGTTTTACTGGGACAGCTAATGAAAAACTGTTTTTT
>TRBJ2-2|TRBV19|TRBD2|.
CASTDGGYTGELFF
TGTGCCAGTACCGACGGGGGGTACACCGGGGAGCTGTTTTTT
>TRBJ2-1|TRBV11-3|TRBD2|few
CASSLVSGGGNEQFF
TGTGCCAGCAGCTTAGTTTCGGGCGGGGGGAATGAGCAGTTCTTC
>TRBJ2-1|TRBV12-3/TRBV12-4|.|.
CASSTAVVQFF
TGTGCCAGCAGCACCGCAGTTGTGCAGTTCTTC
>TRBJ2-2|TRBV4-1|TRBD2|.
CASSQDPGGVYTGELFF
TGCGCCAGCAGCCAAGATCCTGGGGGGGTATACACCGGGGAGCTGTTTTTT
>TRBJ2-3|TRBV27|.|few
CASSLYNPRSDTQYF
TGTGCCAGCAGTTTATACAATCCGCGATCAGATACGCAGTATTTT
>TRBJ1-2|TRBV5-1|.|once
CASSEQGGFYGYTF
TGCGCCAGCAGTGAACAAGGGGGTTTCTATGGCTACACCTTC
>TRBJ2-5|TRBV7-7|.|.
CASSRGIQETQYF
TGTGCCAGCAGCCGAGGGATCCAAGAGACCCAGTACTTC
>TRBJ2-7|TRBV12-5|TRBD1|.
CASASNWGQQYEQYF
TGTGCTAGTGCCTCGAACTGGGGACAGCAGTACGAGCAGTACTTC
>TRBJ2-7|TRBV6-6|.|.
CASSYNRGGQGVEQYF
TGTGCCAGCAGTTACAACAGGGGAGGGCAGGGTGTAGAGCAGTACTTC
>TRBJ1-2|TRBV6-5|.|.
CASSSGDRYGYTF
TGTGCCAGCAGTTCCGGCGATCGGTATGGCTACACCTTC
>TRBJ2-1|TRBV10-3|TRBD1|.
CAIRSQGAYNEQFF
TGTGCCATCAGGTCACAGGGGGCTTACAATGAGCAGTTCTTC
>TRBJ1-1|TRBV6-2/TRBV6-3|.|.
CASSYRGNTEAFF
TGTGCCAGCAGTTACAGGGGGAACACTGAAGCTTTCTTT
>TRBJ1-1|TRBV7-9|TRBD1|.
CASSLVGQANTEAFF
TGTGCCAGCAGCTTAGTGGGACAGGCGAACACTGAAGCTTTCTTT
>TRBJ1-2|TRBV7-8|.|.
CASSLGREGTRDGYTF
TGTGCCAGCAGCTTAGGGCGCGAGGGGACGAGGGATGGCTACACCTTC
>TRBJ1-1|TRBV7-2|.|once
CASSLPGRTEAFF
TGTGCCAGCAGCTTACCAGGGAGGACTGAAGCTTTCTTT
>TRBJ1-3|TRBV5-1|.|.
CASSLGATSGNTIYF
TGCGCCAGCAGCTTGGGAGCGACCTCTGGAAACACCATATATTTT
>TRBJ1-1|TRBV9|.|.
CASSVVAGTEAFF
TGTGCCAGCAGCGTAGTTGCAGGCACTGAAGCTTTCTTT
>TRBJ1-4|TRBV3-1/TRBV3-2|.|.
CASSQRTGKGEKLFF
TGTGCCAGCAGCCAAAGAACAGGGAAAGGGGAAAAACTGTTTTTT
>TRBJ1-4|TRBV27|.|.
CASSRDIRNEKLFF
TGTGCCAGCAGTCGGGACATCCGGAATGAAAAACTGTTTTTT
>TRBJ2-3|TRBV7-9|TRBD2|.
CASSSLLAGTEMTDTQYF
TGTGCCAGCAGCTCCCTACTAGCGGGAACGGAGATGACAGATACGCAGTATTTT
>TRBJ1-5|TRBV12-3/TRBV12-4|.|.
CASSFPNRPQHF
TGTGCCAGCAGTTTTCCCAACCGTCCCCAGCATTTT
>TRBJ1-4|TRBV3-1/TRBV3-2|.|.
CASSQEAGGRLRLFF
TGTGCCAGCAGCCAAGAAGCCGGCGGACGTCTTAGACTGTTTTTT
>TRBJ2-1|TRBV10-3|.|once
CAISESQHEQFF
TGTGCCATCAGTGAGTCACAGCATGAGCAGTTCTTC
>TRBJ1-6|TRBV15|.|.
CATSRGSPSSYNSPLHF
TGTGCCACCAGCAGAGGTAGTCCGAGCTCCTATAATTCACCCCTCCACTTT
>TRBJ1-1|TRBV27|.|.
CASRGVRLNTEAFF
TGTGCCAGCAGAGGTGTGCGGCTGAACACTGAAGCTTTCTTT
>TRBJ2-4|TRBV30|.|.
CAFQMASAKNIQYF
TGTGCCTTTCAGATGGCCTCAGCCAAAAACATTCAGTACTTC